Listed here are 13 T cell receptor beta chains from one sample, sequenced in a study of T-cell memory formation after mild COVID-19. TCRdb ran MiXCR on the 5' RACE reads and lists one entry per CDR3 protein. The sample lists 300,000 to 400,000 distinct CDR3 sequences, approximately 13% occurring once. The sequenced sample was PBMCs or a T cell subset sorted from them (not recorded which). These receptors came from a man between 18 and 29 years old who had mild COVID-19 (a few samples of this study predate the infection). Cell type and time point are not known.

CDR3 nucleotides: TGTGCCAGCAGGTCGGGACTAGCGGGGCCCAGCGGGGAGCTGTTTTTT. Translated: CASRSGLAGPSGELFF. The chain joins TRBV12-3 or TRBV12-4 to TRBJ2-2; the match to TRBD2 covers 13 bases. The ends lost 6 bases at V and 7 bases at J; junction bases unmatched: 8. The CDR3 totals 16 residues.

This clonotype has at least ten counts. The CDR3 here is CASSYSPDTQYF. Here the CDR3 DNA reads TGTGCCAGCAGTTACTCCCCAGATACGCAGTATTTT. The gene calls are TRBV6-6 and TRBJ2-3; D gene unclear. Germline loops: CDR1 MNHNY, CDR2 SVGAGI (reference sequence). This CDR3 region has 12 residues. The germline V and J ends were trimmed by 0 bases and 4 bases, with 2 bases remaining between them.

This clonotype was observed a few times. The DNA for the CDR3 is TGTGCCAGCAGCGCTCCGGGACAGGGGACCAATTCACCCCTCCACTTT. Its protein is CASSAPGQGTNSPLHF. This chain uses TRBV28 with TRBJ1-6; 10 positions match TRBD1. CDR3 length: 16 amino acids. In germline, CDR1 is MDHEN, CDR2 SYDVKM. Trimming took 6 bases from V and 7 from J; bases not matched to a gene: 9.

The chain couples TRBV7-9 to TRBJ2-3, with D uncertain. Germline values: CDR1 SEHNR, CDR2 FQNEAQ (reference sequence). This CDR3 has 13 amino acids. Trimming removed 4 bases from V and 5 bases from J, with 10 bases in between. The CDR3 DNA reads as TGTGCCAGCAGCTCTAGTAATGGAGATACGCAGTATTTT. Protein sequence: CASSSSNGDTQYF. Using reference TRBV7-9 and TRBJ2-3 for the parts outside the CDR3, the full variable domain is DTGVSQNPRHKITKRGQNVTFRCDPISEHNRLYWYRQTLGQGPEFLTYFQNEAQLEKSRLLSDRFSAERPKGSFSTLEIQRTEQGDSAMYLCASSSSNGDTQYFGPGTRLTVL.

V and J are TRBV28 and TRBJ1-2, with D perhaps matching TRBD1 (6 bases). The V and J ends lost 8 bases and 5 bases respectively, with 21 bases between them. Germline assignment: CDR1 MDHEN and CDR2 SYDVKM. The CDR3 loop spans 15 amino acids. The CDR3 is CASSGGDTASYGYTF. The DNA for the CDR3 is TGTGCCAGCTCAGGAGGGGACACCGCTTCTTATGGCTACACCTTC.

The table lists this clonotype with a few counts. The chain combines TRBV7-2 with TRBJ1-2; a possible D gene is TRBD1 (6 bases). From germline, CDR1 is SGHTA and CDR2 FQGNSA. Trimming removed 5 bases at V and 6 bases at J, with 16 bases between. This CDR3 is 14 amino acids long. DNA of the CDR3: TGTGCCAGCAGCCCTCCGGACAGCTTAGATGGCTACACCTTC. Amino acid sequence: CASSPPDSLDGYTF.

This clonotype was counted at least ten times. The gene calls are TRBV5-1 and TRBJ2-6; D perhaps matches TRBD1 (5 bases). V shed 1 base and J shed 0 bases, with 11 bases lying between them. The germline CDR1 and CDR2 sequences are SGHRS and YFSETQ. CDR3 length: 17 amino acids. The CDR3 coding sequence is TGCGCCAGCAGCTTGCAGGGTTCGTACTCTGGGGCCAACGTCCTGACTTTC. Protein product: CASSLQGSYSGANVLTF.

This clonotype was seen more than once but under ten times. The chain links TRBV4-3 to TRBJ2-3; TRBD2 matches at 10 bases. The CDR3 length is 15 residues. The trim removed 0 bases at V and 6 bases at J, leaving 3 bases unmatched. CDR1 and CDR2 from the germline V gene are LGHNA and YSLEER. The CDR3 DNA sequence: TGCGCCAGCAGCCAAGATAGCGGGGGGTGGGATACGCAGTATTTT. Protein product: CASSQDSGGWDTQYF.

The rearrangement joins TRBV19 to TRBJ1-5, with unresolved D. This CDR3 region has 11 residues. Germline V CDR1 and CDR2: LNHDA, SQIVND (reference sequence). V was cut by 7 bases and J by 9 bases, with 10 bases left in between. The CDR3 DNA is TGTGCCAGTAACCTTGGAGGGCCCCAGCATTTT. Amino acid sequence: CASNLGGPQHF.

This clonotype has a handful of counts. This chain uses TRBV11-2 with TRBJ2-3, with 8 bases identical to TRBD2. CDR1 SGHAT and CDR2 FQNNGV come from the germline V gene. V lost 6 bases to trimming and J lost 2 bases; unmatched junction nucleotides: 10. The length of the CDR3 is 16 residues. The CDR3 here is CASSPVVAGHTDTQYF. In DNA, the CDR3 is TGTGCCAGCAGTCCAGTGGTAGCGGGGCACACAGATACGCAGTATTTT.

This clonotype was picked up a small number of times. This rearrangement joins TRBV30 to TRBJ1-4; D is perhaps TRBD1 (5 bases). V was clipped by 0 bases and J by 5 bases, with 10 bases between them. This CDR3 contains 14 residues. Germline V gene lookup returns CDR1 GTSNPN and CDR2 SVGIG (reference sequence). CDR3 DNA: TGTGCCTGGAGTGTGGGGGACTCGAATGAAAAACTGTTTTTT. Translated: CAWSVGDSNEKLFF.

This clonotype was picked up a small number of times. CDR3 sequence (DNA): TGTGCCAGCAGTTACACGGGACAGGCGGATGGCTACACCTTC. Protein product: CASSYTGQADGYTF. This chain links TRBV6-6 with TRBJ1-2; TRBD1 matches at 8 bases. V shed 2 bases, J shed 6 bases, and the junction held 5 bases outside the gene matches. In germline, CDR1 is MNHNY, CDR2 SVGAGI (reference sequence). The CDR3 runs to 14 residues.

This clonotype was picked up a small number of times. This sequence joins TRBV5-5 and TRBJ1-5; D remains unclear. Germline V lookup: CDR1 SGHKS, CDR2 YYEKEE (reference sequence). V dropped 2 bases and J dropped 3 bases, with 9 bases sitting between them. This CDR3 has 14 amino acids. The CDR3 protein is CASSLWTDNQPQHF. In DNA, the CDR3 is TGTGCCAGCAGCTTATGGACGGACAATCAGCCCCAGCATTTT.